The clone carrying this T cell receptor (beta chain) appeared once. The target antigen is unknown. Measured with immunoSEQ multiplex PCR; TCRdb has only the in-frame clones, and not every one. Here the sample spans roughly 150,000 clones, approximately 96% being singletons. This sample is drawn from a study of cytomegalovirus exposure and HLA in healthy donors. Study outcomes and limitations: Associated with cytomegalovirus, according to the listing, were 150 to 200 TCR beta chains. According to a later analysis, TCR clusters from the first cohort tended to co-occur in the roughly 130 validation repertoires.

From the approximately 120-subject validation cohort, which was separate from the roughly 690-subject first cohort, the donors were drawn. The sample was PBMCs. The source of this sequence is a woman under 30 in good health and CMV-seronegative.

CDR3 DNA sequence: TGTGCCAGCAGCGCGGGCCCCGAGCAGTACTTC. Its translation: CASSAGPEQYF. The V and J genes are TRBV5-6 and TRBJ2-7; D may be TRBD2 (5 bases). The germline V gene has CDR1 SGHDT and CDR2 YYEEEE. V was cut by 4 bases and J by 6 bases, with 8 bases left in between. The CDR3 is 11 amino acids.